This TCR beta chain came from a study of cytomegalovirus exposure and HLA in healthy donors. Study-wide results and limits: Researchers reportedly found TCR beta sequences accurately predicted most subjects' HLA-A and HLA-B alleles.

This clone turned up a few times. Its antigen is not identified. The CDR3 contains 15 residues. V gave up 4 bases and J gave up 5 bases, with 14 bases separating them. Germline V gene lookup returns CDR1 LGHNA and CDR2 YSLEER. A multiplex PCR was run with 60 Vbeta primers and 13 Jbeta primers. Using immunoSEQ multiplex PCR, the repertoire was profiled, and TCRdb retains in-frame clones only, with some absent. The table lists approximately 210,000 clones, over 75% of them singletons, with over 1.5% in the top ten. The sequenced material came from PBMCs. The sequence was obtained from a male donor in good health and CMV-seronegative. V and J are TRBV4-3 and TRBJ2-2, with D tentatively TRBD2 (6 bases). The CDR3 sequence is CASSPIHGTTGELFF. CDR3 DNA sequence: TGCGCCAGCAGCCCCATACATGGGACTACCGGGGAGCTGTTTTTT.